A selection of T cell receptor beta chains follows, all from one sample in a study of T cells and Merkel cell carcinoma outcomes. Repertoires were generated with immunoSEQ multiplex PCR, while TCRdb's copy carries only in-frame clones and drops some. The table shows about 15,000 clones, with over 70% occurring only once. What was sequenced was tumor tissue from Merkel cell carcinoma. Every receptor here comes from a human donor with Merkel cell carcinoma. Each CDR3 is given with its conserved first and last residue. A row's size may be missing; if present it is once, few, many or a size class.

CDR3: CASSLGVSRGSIVDTQYF
size: -
V: TRBV5-1
J: TRBJ2-3

CDR3: CASSPLDRGIDTIYF
size: -
V: TRBV9
J: TRBJ1-3

CDR3: CACTVGGREQYF
size: -
V: TRBV30
J: TRBJ2-7

CDR3: CASTGGTANTEAFF
size: -
V: TRBV28
J: TRBJ1-1

CDR3: CASSFNPGNTIYF
size: -
V: TRBV5-1
J: TRBJ1-3

CDR3: CASSPLIAEFYSGYTF
size: few
V: TRBV25-1
J: TRBJ1-2

CDR3: CASSTQTSGNGVEQFF
size: -
V: TRBV5-1
J: TRBJ2-1

CDR3: CASRPFWEGNEQFF
size: -
V: TRBV7-2
J: TRBJ2-1

CDR3: CASASTGMRETQYF
size: -
V: TRBV19
J: TRBJ2-5

CDR3: CASNPSGNRYEQYF
size: -
V: TRBV5-6
J: TRBJ2-7

CDR3: CASSPERPPAEQYF
size: -
V: TRBV18
J: TRBJ2-7

CDR3: CASSLYGDANTGELFF
size: -
V: TRBV5-1
J: TRBJ2-2

CDR3: CASSLDRESPLHF
size: -
V: TRBV11-2
J: TRBJ1-6

CDR3: CASSEFGNTEAFF
size: -
V: TRBV6-1
J: TRBJ1-1

CDR3: CASSPDKDLSYEQYF
size: -
V: TRBV6-6
J: TRBJ2-7

CDR3: CASSPGQGSGELFF
size: -
V: TRBV6-5
J: TRBJ2-2

CDR3: CASSPTGGNTEAFF
size: -
V: TRBV2
J: TRBJ1-1

CDR3: CASSASRLAGGNEQFF
size: -
V: TRBV19
J: TRBJ2-1

CDR3: CASSPSRGRRNTEAFF
size: -
V: TRBV11-3
J: TRBJ1-1

CDR3: CASSGTSGAEETQYF
size: -
V: TRBV25-1
J: TRBJ2-5

CDR3: CASSVATGGTDTQYF
size: -
V: TRBV9
J: TRBJ2-3